Below, one TCR beta chain is given with its context. There are 16 residues in the CDR3. Germline V gene sequence: CDR1 SGHAT, CDR2 FQNNGV. V gave up 1 base and J gave up 1 base; unmatched junction bases: 6. The repertoire was sequenced with immunoSEQ multiplex PCR; TCRdb's copy has only in-frame clones and lacks some. The sample contains 310,000 or so clones, approximately 91% of which appear only once. The source of the sample is a study of blood T cell repertoires in COVID-19. Study-wide background: Acute-phase and convalescent COVID-19 samples originated in the United States, Italy and Spain.

The rearrangement uses TRBV11-2 and TRBJ2-5; 7 bases map to TRBD2. Sequencing was done on a sample of peripheral blood. This receptor was obtained from a woman aged 25 to 45 with COVID-19, enrolled during active disease. The CDR3 DNA is TGTGCCAGCAGCTTAGTAGGCGGGAGCACCCAAGAGACCCAGTACTTC. It is translated as CASSLVGGSTQETQYF.